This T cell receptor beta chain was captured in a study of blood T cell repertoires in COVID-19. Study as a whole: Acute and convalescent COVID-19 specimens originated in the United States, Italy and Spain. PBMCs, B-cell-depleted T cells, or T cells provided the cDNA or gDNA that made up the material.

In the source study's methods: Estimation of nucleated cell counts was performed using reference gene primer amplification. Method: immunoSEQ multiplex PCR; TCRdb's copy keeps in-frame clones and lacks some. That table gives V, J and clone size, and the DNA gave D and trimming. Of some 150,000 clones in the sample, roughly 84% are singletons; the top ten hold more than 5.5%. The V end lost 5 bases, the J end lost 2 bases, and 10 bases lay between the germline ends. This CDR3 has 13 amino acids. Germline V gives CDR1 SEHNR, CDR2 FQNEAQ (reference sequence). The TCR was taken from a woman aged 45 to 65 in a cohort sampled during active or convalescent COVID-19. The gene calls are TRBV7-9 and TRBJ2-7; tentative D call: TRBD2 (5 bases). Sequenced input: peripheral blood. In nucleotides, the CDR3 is TGTGCCAGCAGCCCGAGAGCGGCCTACGAGCAGTACTTC. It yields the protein CASSPRAAYEQYF.